This T cell receptor (beta chain) was sequenced for a study of cytomegalovirus exposure and HLA in healthy donors (dated 2017 in TCRdb). Regarding the research as a whole: In an earlier analysis of roughly 590 of the donors, 250 to 300 Gb of sequence data and 90 million to 130 million unique TCR beta sequences from approximately 180 million T cells were reported. Roughly 300 gigabases of sequencing data and 70 million to 100 million unique TCR sequences made up an early release that covered several hundred HLA-typed donors. A later genetic analysis took genome-wide SNP genotypes for about three fifths of the 666 donors and used that subset as a discovery cohort. The number of typed donors differed by locus: roughly 629-640 for A, B, C, DRB1 and DQB1; 500 to 550 for DQA1; roughly 600 for DPA1; and approximately 450 for DPB1. Roughly five DR-DQ haplotypes were treated as single units for association and clustering because of strong linkage in the cohort. In an earlier analysis of 500 to 650 of the donors, high-throughput TCR beta sequencing was used to judge whether each TCR beta V gene segment behaved as functional or pseudogenic. The later analysis used no new phenotypic data to find candidate immune exposures, relying instead on TCR beta sequences and their occurrence across donors. Both class I and class II loci were covered by HLA typing, at four-digit resolution. Every discovery cohort repertoire had been produced on one sequencing platform. To predict cytomegalovirus infection status, the study brought together high-throughput TCR immunosequencing, statistical association of individual TCRs with disease status, and machine learning. Among the roughly 400 genotyped donors, around 81% belonged to the genetic ancestry cluster associated with self-reported Caucasian donors. In addition to the first cohort of 650 to 750 subjects, a separate validation cohort of 120 different subjects was used. The aim of the study was to test whether cataloging public T cell receptors could identify signatures of past pathogen exposure. Donor age, sex, ethnicity and CMV serostatus were compiled together with the repertoire data. The study used immunosequencing to profile the T cell repertoires of under 700 subjects and linked those repertoires to cytomegalovirus serostatus. To study patterns of TCR occurrence, a later analysis re-analyzed previously published TCR beta repertoires from just over 650 donors and added high-resolution HLA genotyping. Across 398 genotyped donors of the cohort, an average of about 240,000 unique TCR beta nucleotide sequences per donor were sequenced, and approximately 19% of those sequences were non-productive.

The cohort consisted of hundreds of healthy bone marrow donors. All cohort members were sampled while nominally healthy, although unrecorded immune exposures were likely present. The donor tested CMV seropositive and was one of the 289 seropositive cohort members. A peripheral blood sample was collected from each donor, and TCR beta sequencing was performed on peripheral blood mononuclear cells. The Qiagen DNeasy Blood Extraction Kit was used to extract genomic DNA from the blood cell samples. Receptor amplification or capture employed the immunoSEQ multiplex PCR assay. For the multiplex PCR, a mixture combining 60 forward primers for TCR Vbeta segments and 13 reverse primers for TCR Jbeta segments was used. A multiplex PCR assay on genomic DNA amplified the CDR3 region of rearranged TCR beta genes. On the Illumina HiSeq System, the amplified TCR beta libraries were sequenced as 87-base-pair reads. Turning to the authors' computational methods: A later analysis tallied roughly 80 million unique TCR beta chains across the approximately 670 repertoires, and approximately 11 million of those chains were shared by two or more donors. Raw reads were error-corrected and collapsed into unique sequences with a nearest-neighbor algorithm that merged closely related sequences to remove PCR and sequencing errors. V, D and J gene segments were assigned by aligning CDR3 sequences to IMGT reference sequences. For a sequence to be retained, at least a six-nucleotide match to both a V gene segment and a J gene segment was required. Rearrangements were called productive when the CDR3 lacked stop codons and stayed in frame with V and J; all others were non-productive. CDR3 was defined according to IMGT convention as the region running from the second conserved V-encoded cysteine to the conserved J-encoded phenylalanine. The earlier analysis of fewer than 700 of the donors excluded sequences that lacked an unambiguous match to a single V gene segment. An earlier analysis of approximately 590 of the donors classified V segments as functional when productive rearrangements were above 56.7% and as segregating when the standard deviation between donors was above 5%. A statistical classification framework was built to diagnose cytomegalovirus status from the catalog of TCR beta chain sequences. A later analysis assigned V and J genes by comparing TCR nucleotide sequences with IMGT/GENE-DB human TR gene sequences. A later analysis assigned CDR3 sequences and most-parsimonious VDJ recombination scenarios with the TCRdist pipeline. In a later analysis, every TCR beta chain was defined by the combination of its CDR3 amino acid sequence and its V-gene family, and reads without a unique V-gene family were dropped. A later analysis removed roughly 590 highly shared, low-generation-probability nucleotide sequences to deal with suspected cross-contamination and a sequencing artifact. In a later analysis, a clonal expansion index for each public chain was calculated from normalized within-repertoire ranks of inferred template counts. Generation probabilities in a later analysis came from a VDJ recombination model fitted to out-of-frame rearrangements, and those results were checked against IGoR. In a later analysis, TCR-TCR, TCR-HLA and TCR-CMV co-occurrence was scored with hypergeometric tests, and a repertoire-size bias correction was applied to TCR pairs. False discovery rates were estimated in a later analysis by permuting HLA or CMV assignments 20 times. In a later analysis, co-occurring TCRs were grouped with DBSCAN, and TCRdist sequence similarity was added when clustering was performed within HLA-allele-positive subsets. For co-occurrence clustering, repertoires with fewer than 30,000 or more than 120,000 public chains were excluded, along with about five repertoires with anomalous nucleotide sharing. Sourced from immuneACCESS, this table was stored by TCRdb with only in-frame sequences that have V and J called. A share of the clones is absent; for the studies checked, an unresolved V gene accounts for under half, and the remainder has no known explanation. The DNA was the basis for D and trimming; V, J and clone size are from that table. This sample lists about 100,000 clones; roughly 75% were detected once. Approximately 4.8% of the sample is in the top ten clones.

This clone was found a few times. The antigen it binds to is not known. There are no base qualities to consult, and no much larger clone falls within one base. Beyond this particular receptor, the publication reports: For the cohort, immune exposure information was limited to CMV serostatus. A later analysis found that most CMV-associated TCR beta chains appeared HLA-restricted, with HLA associations seemingly driven largely by CMV exposure. In vitro tests confirmed that a few of the cytomegalovirus-associated TCR beta chains recognize cytomegalovirus antigens. Sequencing depth was assumed to be roughly uniform across donors in the presence/absence analyses, though that assumption may not hold. Specific HLA alleles were associated with more than 15,000 TCR beta sequences at a false discovery rate of 0.05 in a later analysis. A total of 150 to 200 TCR beta chains were listed by the study as associated with cytomegalovirus. While some public TCRs were present in many individuals, most TCR sequences turned up only very rarely across donors. This cohort had only TCR beta chains sequenced, and the lack of alpha or paired-chain data limited which features could be detected. In an earlier analysis of 587 of the donors, most TCR beta V segments appeared in productive rearrangements about 87% or about 30% of the time, broadly matching IMGT annotations. In both the original and validation cohorts, the classifier was reported to diagnose cytomegalovirus status with high specificity and sensitivity. In a later genetic analysis, a missense DCLRE1C variant was associated with V-gene and J-gene trimming of TCR beta chains, and the association was replicated in an independent cohort. Because HLA typing was unavailable for some donors at each locus, only the typed subset was used in association tests. The earlier analysis of 587 of the donors excluded some 16 rarely observed V segments, including chromosome 9 orphons, because counts were too low. A further reported finding was that TCR beta sequences accurately predicted the HLA-A and HLA-B alleles for most subjects in the first cohort. A group of highly shared sequence variants was considered likely to be a technical artifact of the sequencing pipeline. Assigning TCR associations to individual alleles was difficult when HLA alleles, especially DR and DQ, strongly co-occurred. Compared with equally common non-associated chains, HLA-associated TCR beta chains in a later analysis were more clonally expanded and had lower generation probabilities. The authors suggested that the approach could potentially be extended to other disease states and immunological phenotypes. Linkage disequilibrium might explain the correlated functional status among segregating V segments, but an unknown experimental factor could not be excluded. Several of the top co-occurrence clusters appeared to be linked to parvovirus B19, influenza, CMV and Epstein-Barr virus, according to a later analysis. A later genetic analysis reported fewer N-insertions in productive TCRs among donors in an Asian-associated ancestry cluster than the roughly 720-donor mean. A later analysis found that TCR association rates varied across HLA loci, with DRB1 alleles showing the most associated TCRs and HLA-C alleles the fewest.

The sample comprised PBMCs. The source is a young woman in good health and CMV-seropositive.

The bases read TGTGCCAGCAGCTTAGGTTTAGCGGGGGATACAGATACGCAGTATTTT. The resulting protein is CASSLGLAGDTDTQYF. The rearranged segments are TRBV11-2 and TRBJ2-3; a stretch of 9 junction bases matches TRBD2. V is cut back by 1 base and J by 3 bases, with 5 bases in the junction unmatched. Spanning cysteine to phenylalanine, the CDR3 consists of 16 amino acids. This entry keeps only the CDR3 DNA: 48 bases, framed from base 1. The CDR1 and CDR2 encoded by the germline V gene are SGHAT and FQNNGV.